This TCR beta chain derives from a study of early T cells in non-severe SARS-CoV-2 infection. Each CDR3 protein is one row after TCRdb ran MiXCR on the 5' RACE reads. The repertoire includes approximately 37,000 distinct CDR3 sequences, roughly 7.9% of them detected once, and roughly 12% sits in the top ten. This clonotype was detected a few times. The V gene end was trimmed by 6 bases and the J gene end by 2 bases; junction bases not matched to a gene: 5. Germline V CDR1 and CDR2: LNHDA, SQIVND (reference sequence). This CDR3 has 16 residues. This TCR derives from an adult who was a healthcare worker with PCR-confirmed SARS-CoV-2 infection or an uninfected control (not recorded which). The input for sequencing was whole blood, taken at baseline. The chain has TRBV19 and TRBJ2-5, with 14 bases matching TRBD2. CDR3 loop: CASSQGLAGGQETQYF. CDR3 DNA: TGTGCCAGTAGCCAAGGACTAGCGGGGGGACAAGAGACCCAGTACTTC.